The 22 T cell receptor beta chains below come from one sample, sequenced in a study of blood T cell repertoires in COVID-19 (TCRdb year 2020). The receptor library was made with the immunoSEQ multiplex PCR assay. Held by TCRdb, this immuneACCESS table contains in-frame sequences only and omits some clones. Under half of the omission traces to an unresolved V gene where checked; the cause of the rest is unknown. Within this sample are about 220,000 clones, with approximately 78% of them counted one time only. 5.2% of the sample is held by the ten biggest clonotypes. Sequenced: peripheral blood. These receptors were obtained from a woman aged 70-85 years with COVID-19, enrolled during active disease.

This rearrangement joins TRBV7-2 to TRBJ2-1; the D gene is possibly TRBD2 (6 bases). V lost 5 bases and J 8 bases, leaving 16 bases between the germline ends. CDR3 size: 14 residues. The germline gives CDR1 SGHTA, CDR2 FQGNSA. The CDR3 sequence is CASSLSWGGDEQFF. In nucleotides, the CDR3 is TGTGCCAGCAGCCTATCCTGGGGCGGGGATGAGCAGTTCTTC.

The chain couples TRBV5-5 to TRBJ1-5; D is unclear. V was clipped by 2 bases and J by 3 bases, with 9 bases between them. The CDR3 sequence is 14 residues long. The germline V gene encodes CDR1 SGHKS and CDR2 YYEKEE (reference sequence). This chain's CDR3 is CASSFLGVNQPQHF. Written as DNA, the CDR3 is TGTGCCAGCAGCTTCTTAGGAGTCAATCAGCCCCAGCATTTT.

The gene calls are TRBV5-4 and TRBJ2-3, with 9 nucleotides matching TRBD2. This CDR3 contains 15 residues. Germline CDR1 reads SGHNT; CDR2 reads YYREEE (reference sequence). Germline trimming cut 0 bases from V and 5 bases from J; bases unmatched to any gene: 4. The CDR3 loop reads CASSLGLAEGDTQYF. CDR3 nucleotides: TGTGCCAGCAGCTTGGGACTAGCGGAGGGAGATACGCAGTATTTT.

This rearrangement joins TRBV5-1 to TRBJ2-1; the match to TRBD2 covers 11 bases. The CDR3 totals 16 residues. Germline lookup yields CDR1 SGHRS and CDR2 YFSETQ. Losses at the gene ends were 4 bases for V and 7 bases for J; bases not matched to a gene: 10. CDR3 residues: CASSPIAGGPSNEQFF. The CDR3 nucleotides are TGCGCCAGCAGCCCAATAGCGGGAGGGCCCTCAAATGAGCAGTTCTTC. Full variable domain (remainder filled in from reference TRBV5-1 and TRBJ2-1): KAGVTQTPRYLIKTRGQQVTLSCSPISGHRSVSWYQQTPGQGLQFLFEYFSETQRNKGNFPGRFSGRQFSNSRSEMNVSTLELGDSALYLCASSPIAGGPSNEQFFGPGTRLTVL.

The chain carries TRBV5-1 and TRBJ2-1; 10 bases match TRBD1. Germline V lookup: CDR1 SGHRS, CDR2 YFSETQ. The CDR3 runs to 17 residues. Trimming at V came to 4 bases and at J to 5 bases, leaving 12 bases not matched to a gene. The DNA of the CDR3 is TGCGCCAGCAGCCAACTACCGGGACAGGGGATGGACAATGAGCAGTTCTTC. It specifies CASSQLPGQGMDNEQFF.

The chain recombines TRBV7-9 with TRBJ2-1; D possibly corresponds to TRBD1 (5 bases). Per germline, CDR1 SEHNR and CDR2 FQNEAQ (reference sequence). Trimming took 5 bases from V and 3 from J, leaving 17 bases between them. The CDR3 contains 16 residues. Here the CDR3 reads CASSPPGRVVYNEQFF. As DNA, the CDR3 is TGTGCCAGCAGCCCCCCGGGCAGGGTGGTCTACAATGAGCAGTTCTTC. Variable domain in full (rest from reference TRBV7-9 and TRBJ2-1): DTGVSQNPRHKITKRGQNVTFRCDPISEHNRLYWYRQTLGQGPEFLTYFQNEAQLEKSRLLSDRFSAERPKGSFSTLEIQRTEQGDSAMYLCASSPPGRVVYNEQFFGPGTRLTVL.

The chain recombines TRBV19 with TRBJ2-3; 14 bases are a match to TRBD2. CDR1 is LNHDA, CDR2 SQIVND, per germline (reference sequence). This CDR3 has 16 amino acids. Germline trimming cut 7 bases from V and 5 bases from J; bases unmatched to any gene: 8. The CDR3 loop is CASTTTSGRGLDTQYF. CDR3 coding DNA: TGTGCCAGTACCACGACTAGCGGGAGGGGGTTAGATACGCAGTATTTT.

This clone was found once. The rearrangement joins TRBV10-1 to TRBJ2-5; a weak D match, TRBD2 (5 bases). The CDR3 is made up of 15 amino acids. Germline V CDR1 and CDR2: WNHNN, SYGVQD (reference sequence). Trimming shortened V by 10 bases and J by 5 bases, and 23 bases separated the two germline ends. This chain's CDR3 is CATLPRIRGRETQYF. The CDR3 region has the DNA TGCGCCACCCTCCCTAGAATCCGCGGGCGGGAGACCCAGTACTTC.

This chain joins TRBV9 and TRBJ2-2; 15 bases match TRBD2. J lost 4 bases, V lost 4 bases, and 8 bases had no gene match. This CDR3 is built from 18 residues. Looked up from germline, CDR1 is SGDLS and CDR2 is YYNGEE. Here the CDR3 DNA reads TGTGCCAGCAGCCAAGGGACTAGCGGGAGGTGGAGCACCGGGGAGCTGTTTTTT. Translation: CASSQGTSGRWSTGELFF.

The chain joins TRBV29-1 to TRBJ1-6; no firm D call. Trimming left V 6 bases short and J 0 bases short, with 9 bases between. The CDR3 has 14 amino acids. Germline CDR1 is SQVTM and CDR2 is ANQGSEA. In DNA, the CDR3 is TGCAGCGTAGGTTCGGGCTCCTATAATTCACCCCTCCACTTT. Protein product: CSVGSGSYNSPLHF.

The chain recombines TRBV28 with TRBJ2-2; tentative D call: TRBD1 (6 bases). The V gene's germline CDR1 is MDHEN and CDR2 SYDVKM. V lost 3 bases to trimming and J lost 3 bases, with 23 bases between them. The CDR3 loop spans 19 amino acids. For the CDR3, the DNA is TGTGCCAGCAGTTTTATAATTATTGTGCGCAGGGGACACACCGGGGAGCTGTTTTTT. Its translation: CASSFIIIVRRGHTGELFF.

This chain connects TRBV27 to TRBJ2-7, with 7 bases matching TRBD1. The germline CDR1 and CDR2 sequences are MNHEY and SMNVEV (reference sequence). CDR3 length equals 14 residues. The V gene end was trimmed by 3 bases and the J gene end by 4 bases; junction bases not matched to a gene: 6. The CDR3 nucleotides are TGTGCCAGCAGTTTGGTTAGGGGGCGTTACGAGCAGTACTTC. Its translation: CASSLVRGRYEQYF.

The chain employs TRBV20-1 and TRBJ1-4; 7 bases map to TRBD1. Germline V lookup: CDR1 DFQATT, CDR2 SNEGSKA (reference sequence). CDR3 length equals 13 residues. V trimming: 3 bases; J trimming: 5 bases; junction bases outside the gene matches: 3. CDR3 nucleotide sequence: TGCAGTGCTAGTTTACAGGGGAATGAAAAACTGTTTTTT. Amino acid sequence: CSASLQGNEKLFF.

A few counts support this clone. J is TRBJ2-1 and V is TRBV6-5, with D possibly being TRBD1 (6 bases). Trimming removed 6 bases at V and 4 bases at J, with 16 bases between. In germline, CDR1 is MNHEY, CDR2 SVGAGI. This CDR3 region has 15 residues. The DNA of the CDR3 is TGTGCCAGCAGCACAGTAGACAGGTCTTACAATGAGCAGTTCTTC. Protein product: CASSTVDRSYNEQFF.

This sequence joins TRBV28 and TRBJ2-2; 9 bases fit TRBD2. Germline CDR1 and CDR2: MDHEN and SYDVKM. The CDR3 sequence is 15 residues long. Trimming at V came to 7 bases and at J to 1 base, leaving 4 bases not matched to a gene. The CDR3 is CASTLAGLNTGELFF. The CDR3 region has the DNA TGTGCCAGCACTCTAGCGGGACTGAACACCGGGGAGCTGTTTTTT.

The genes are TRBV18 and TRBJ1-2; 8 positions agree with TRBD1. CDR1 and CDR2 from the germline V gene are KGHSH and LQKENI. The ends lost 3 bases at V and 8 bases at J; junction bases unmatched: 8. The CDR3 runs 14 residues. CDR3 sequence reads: CASSPLDRAGGYTF. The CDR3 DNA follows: TGTGCCAGCTCACCTCTGGACAGGGCCGGCGGCTACACCTTC.

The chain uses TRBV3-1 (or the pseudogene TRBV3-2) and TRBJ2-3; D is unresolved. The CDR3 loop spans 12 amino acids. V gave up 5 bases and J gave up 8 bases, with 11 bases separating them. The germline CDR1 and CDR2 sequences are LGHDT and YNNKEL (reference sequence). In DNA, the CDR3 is TGTGCCAGCAGCGCTACCCCCCGTACGCAGTATTTT. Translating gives CASSATPRTQYF.

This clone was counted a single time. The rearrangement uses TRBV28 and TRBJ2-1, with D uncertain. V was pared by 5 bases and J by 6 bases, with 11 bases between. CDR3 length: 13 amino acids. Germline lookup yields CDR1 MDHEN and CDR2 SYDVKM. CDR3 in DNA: TGTGCCAGCAGTCCACCTAGACCCAATGAGCAGTTCTTC. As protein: CASSPPRPNEQFF.

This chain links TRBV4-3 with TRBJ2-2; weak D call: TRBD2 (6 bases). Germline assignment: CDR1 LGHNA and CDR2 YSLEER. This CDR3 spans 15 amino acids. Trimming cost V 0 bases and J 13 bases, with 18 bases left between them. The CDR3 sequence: CASSQEGTAGQPLFF. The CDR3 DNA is TGCGCCAGCAGCCAAGAGGGGACTGCTGGACAACCGCTGTTTTTT.

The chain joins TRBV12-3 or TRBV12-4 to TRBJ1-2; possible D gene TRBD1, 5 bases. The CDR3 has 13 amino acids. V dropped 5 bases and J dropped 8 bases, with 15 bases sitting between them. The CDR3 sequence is CASSKASGYGYTF. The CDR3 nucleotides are TGTGCCAGCAGTAAGGCGTCAGGGTACGGCTACACCTTC.

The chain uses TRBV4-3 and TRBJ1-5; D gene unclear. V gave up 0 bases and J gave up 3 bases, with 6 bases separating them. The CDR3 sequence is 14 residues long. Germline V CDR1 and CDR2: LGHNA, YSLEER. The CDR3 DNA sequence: TGCGCCAGCAGCCAAGACGTTAACAATCAGCCCCAGCATTTT. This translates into CASSQDVNNQPQHF.

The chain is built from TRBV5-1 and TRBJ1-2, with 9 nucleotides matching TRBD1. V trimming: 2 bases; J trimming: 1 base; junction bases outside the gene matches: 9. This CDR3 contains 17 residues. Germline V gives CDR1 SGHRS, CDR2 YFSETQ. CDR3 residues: CASSLGQGLPLNYGYTF. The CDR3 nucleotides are TGCGCCAGCAGCTTAGGACAGGGGCTTCCCCTTAACTATGGCTACACCTTC.